Below, 7 T cell receptor beta chains from the same sample are listed, as sequenced in a study of blood T cell repertoires in COVID-19. This table comes from immunoSEQ multiplex PCR, and its TCRdb copy is limited to in-frame clones, with some not included. The sample includes under 200,000 clones, 70% to 90% of them seen just once. Material: peripheral blood. Receptors were obtained from a man between 60 and 75 years old who had recovered from COVID-19.

This clone was detected only a few times. J is TRBJ1-2 and V is TRBV3-1 (or the pseudogene TRBV3-2); D is unclear. From germline, CDR1 is LGHDT and CDR2 YNNKEL (reference sequence). There are 14 residues in the CDR3. Trimming removed 3 bases from V and 3 bases from J, with 11 bases in between. The CDR3 coding sequence is TGTGCCAGCAGCCATTCGGGGAACTACTATGGCTACACCTTC. Encoded protein: CASSHSGNYYGYTF.

V is TRBV7-9 and J is TRBJ1-1; D is ambiguous. This CDR3 is built from 12 residues. Germline V gene lookup returns CDR1 SEHNR and CDR2 FQNEAQ (reference sequence). The V end lost 7 bases, the J end lost 4 bases, and 10 bases lay between the germline ends. CDR3 nucleotides: TGTGCCAGCACCTTGCCGGGCACTGAAGCTTTCTTT. Its protein is CASTLPGTEAFF.

This clone turned up a few times. The chain is built from TRBV5-1 and TRBJ1-2; D is unresolved. With 0 bases removed from V and 2 bases from J, the gap between germline ends came to 14 bases. This CDR3 is 16 amino acids long. The germline V gene encodes CDR1 SGHRS and CDR2 YFSETQ. The CDR3 here is CASSLGSWTANYGYTF. As DNA, the CDR3 is TGCGCCAGCAGCTTGGGTAGTTGGACTGCGAACTATGGCTACACCTTC.

The chain links TRBV9 to TRBJ1-5, with TRBD1 matching over 11 bases. The germline gives CDR1 SGDLS, CDR2 YYNGEE. The V and J ends lost 3 bases and 6 bases, in that order; junction bases with no gene match: 2. The CDR3 is 14 residues long. The CDR3 is CASSAGQGVQPQHF. The CDR3 DNA follows: TGTGCCAGCAGCGCGGGACAGGGGGTTCAGCCCCAGCATTTT.

The chain links TRBV9 to TRBJ2-7; 11 nucleotides match TRBD1. V shed 3 bases and J 13 bases; nucleotides not matched to a gene: 9. CDR3 length equals 13 residues. CDR1 SGDLS and CDR2 YYNGEE come from the germline V gene. CDR3 in DNA: TGTGCCAGCAGCGACGGACAGGGGGCTAAGAAATACTTC. Protein product: CASSDGQGAKKYF.

This chain uses TRBV13 with TRBJ2-7; weak D call: TRBD1 (6 bases). The CDR3 runs to 15 residues. The germline V gene has CDR1 PRHDT and CDR2 FYEKMQ (reference sequence). V was cut by 5 bases and J by 0 bases, with 14 bases left in between. The CDR3 DNA reads as TGTGCCAGCAGCCCCCACGACAGGTTCTCCTACGAGCAGTACTTC. Protein: CASSPHDRFSYEQYF.

The chain links TRBV6-2 or TRBV6-3 to TRBJ1-5; TRBD1 matches at 7 bases. The V segment lost 2 bases and the J segment 0 bases; nucleotides outside the gene matches: 1. Germline V lookup: CDR1 MNHEY, CDR2 SVGEGT. The CDR3 spans 15 residues. The CDR3 spells CASSYNRGSNQPQHF. CDR3 bases: TGTGCCAGCAGTTACAACAGGGGTAGCAATCAGCCCCAGCATTTT.